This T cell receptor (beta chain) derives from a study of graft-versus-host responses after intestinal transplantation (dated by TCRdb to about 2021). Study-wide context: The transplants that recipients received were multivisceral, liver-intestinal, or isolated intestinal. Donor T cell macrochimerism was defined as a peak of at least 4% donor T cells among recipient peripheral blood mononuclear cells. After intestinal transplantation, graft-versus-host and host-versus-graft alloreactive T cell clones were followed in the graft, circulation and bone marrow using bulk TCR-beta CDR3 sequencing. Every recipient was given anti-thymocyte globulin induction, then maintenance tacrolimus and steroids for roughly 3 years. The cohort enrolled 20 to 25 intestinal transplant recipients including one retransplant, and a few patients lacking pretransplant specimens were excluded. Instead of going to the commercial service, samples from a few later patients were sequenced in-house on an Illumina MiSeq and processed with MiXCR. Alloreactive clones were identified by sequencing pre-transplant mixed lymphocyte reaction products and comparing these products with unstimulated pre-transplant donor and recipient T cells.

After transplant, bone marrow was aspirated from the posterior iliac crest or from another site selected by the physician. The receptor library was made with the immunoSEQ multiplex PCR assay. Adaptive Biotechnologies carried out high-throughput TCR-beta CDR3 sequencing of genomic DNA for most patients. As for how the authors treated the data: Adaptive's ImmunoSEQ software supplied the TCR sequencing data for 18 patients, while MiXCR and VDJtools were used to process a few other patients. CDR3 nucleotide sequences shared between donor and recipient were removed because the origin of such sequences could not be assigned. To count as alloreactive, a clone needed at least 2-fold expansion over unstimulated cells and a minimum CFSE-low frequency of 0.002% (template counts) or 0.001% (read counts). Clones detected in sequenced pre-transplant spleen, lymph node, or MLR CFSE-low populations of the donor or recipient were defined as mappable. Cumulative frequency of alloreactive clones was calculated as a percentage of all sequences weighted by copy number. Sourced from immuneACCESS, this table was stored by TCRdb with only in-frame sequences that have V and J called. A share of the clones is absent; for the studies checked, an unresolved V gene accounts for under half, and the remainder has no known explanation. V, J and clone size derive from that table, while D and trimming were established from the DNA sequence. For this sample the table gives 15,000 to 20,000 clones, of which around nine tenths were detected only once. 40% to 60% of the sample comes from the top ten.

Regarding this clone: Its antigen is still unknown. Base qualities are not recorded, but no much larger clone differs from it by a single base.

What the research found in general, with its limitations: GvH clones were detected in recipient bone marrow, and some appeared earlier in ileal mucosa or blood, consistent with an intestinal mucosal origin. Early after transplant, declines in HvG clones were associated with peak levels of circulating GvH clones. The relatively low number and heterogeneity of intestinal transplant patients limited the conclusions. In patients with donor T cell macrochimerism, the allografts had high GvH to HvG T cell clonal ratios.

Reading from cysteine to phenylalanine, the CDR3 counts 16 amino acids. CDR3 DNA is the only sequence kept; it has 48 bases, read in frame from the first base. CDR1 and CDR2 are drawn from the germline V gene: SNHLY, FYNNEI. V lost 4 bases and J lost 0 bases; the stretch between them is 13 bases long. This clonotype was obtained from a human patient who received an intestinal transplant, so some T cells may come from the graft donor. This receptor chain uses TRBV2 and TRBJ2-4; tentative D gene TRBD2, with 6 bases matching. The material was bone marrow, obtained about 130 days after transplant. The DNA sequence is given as TGTGCCAGCAGTGCCTCGGGACTGGAAGCCAAAAACATTCAGTACTTC. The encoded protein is CASSASGLEAKNIQYF.